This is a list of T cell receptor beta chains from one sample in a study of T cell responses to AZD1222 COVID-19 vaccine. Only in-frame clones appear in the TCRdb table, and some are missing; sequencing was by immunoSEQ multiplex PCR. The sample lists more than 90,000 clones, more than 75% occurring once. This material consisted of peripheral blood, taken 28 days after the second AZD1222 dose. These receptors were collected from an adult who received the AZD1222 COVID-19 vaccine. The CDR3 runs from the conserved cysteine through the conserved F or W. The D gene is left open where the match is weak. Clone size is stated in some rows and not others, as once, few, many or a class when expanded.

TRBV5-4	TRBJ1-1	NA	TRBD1	CASSSTGAQAFF	TGTGCCAGCAGCTCTACAGGGGCCCAAGCTTTCTTT
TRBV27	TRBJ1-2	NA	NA	CASSQQGYGYTF	TGTGCCAGCAGTCAACAGGGCTACGGCTACACCTTC
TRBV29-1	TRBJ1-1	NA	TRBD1	CSAQGAAANTEAFF	TGCAGCGCCCAGGGGGCGGCAGCGAACACTGAAGCTTTCTTT
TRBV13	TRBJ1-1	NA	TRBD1	CASSPGQGLNTEAFF	TGTGCCAGCAGCCCAGGACAGGGCTTGAACACTGAAGCTTTCTTT
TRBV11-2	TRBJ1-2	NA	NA	CASSLVQGFGHGYTF	TGTGCCAGCAGCTTAGTTCAGGGGTTTGGCCATGGCTACACCTTC
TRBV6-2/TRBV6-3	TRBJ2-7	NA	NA	CASSYSRQSNYEQYF	TGTGCCAGCAGTTACTCCCGACAGAGCAACTACGAGCAGTACTTC
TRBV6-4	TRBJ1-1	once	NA	CATSEDMNTEAFF	TGTGCCACCTCGGAAGATATGAACACTGAAGCTTTCTTT
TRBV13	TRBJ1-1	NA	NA	CASSRGGGQMNTEAFF	TGTGCCAGCAGCAGGGGGGGCGGACAGATGAACACTGAAGCTTTCTTT
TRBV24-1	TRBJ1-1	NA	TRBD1	CATSDPGQGAPTEAFF	TGTGCCACCAGTGACCCGGGACAGGGGGCGCCCACTGAAGCTTTCTTT
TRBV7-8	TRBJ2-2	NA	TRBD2	CASSFSGGKANTGELFF	TGTGCCAGCAGCTTTAGCGGGGGGAAGGCGAACACCGGGGAGCTGTTTTTT
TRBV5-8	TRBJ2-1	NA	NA	CASSLGGTYNEEQFF	TGTGCCAGCAGCTTGGGCGGGACGTACAATGAAGAGCAGTTCTTC
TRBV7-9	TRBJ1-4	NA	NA	CASSLEEGKLFF	TGTGCCAGCAGCTTAGAGGAAGGAAAACTGTTTTTT
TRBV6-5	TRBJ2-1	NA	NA	CASSSPYNEQFF	TGTGCCAGCAGTTCCCCTTACAATGAGCAGTTCTTC
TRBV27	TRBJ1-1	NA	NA	CATKSLGTTEAFF	TGTGCCACCAAATCCTTAGGGACCACTGAAGCTTTCTTT
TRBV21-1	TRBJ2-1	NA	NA	CASSSAPLTSGVYNEQFF	TGTGCCAGCAGCAGCGCCCCACTAACTAGCGGGGTCTACAATGAGCAGTTCTTC
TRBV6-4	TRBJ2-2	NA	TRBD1	CASSDSEKGATGELFF	TGTGCCAGCAGTGACTCGGAAAAGGGGGCCACCGGGGAGCTGTTTTTT
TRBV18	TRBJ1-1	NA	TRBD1	CASTNQGAQTEAFF	TGTGCCAGCACCAACCAGGGGGCGCAAACTGAAGCTTTCTTT
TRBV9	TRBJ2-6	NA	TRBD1	CASSVVSGGAGANVLTF	TGTGCCAGCAGCGTAGTGTCAGGGGGCGCTGGGGCCAACGTCCTGACTTTC
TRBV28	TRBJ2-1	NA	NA	CASTSSGPTYNEQFF	TGTGCCAGCACCTCCAGCGGGCCAACCTACAATGAGCAGTTCTTC
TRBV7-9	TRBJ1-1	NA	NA	CASSLAPPGNTEAFF	TGTGCCAGCAGCTTAGCCCCGCCAGGTAACACTGAAGCTTTCTTT
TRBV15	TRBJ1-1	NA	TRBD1	CATIAQGRNTEAFF	TGTGCCACCATCGCACAGGGGCGCAACACTGAAGCTTTCTTT
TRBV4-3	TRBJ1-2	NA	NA	CASSQDGAGLNYGYTF	TGCGCCAGCAGCCAAGATGGGGCAGGGCTCAACTATGGCTACACCTTC
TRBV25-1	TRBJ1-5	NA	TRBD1	CASSESGQGSNQPQHF	TGTGCCAGCAGTGAATCCGGACAGGGGAGCAATCAGCCCCAGCATTTT